This T cell receptor (beta chain) derives from a study of blood T cell repertoires in COVID-19 (dated by TCRdb to 2019 to 2021). Regarding the complete study: Samples from collaborators originated in the United States, Italy and Spain and spanned both the acute and convalescent phases of COVID-19. Subjects who had been exposed to COVID-19, were actively infected with it, or had recovered from it provided the deeply sampled blood TCRbeta repertoires that made up the dataset. The repertoires were released in a freely available public database meant as a resource for research on the immune response to SARS-CoV-2. The sample metadata nearly always contained a de-identified subject ID, COVID-19 status, age in years and sex. Where available, HLA class I and class II types were obtained from metadata supplied by the sample provider rather than from assay-based typing. Samples were obtained from the ongoing ImmuneRACE study (first 160 participants) and from 1,254 subjects provided by 6 global collaborators. The material from the prospective study consisted of cDNA or gDNA derived from T cells, B-cell-depleted T cells, or PBMCs. Results the study describes overall, beyond this receptor: The quantity of clinical and demographic metadata differed by source and by participant and was supplied without curation.

This clone was seen repeatedly, ten times or more. Its antigen is still unknown. No base quality values were provided; no much bigger clone lies one nucleotide off. V was cut back by 0 bases and J by 3 bases, leaving a gap of 6 bases between them. According to the germline V gene (reference sequence), CDR1 reads LGHDT and CDR2 reads YNNKEL. The CDR3 contains 14 residues, cysteine and phenylalanine counted. The retained sequence is limited to the CDR3, 42 bases, with the frame set at the first base. TCRbeta CDR3 regions were amplified from genomic DNA using the immunoSEQ Assay, a bias-controlled multiplex PCR. In the paper's pipeline: Nucleated cell counts per sample were estimated from amplification of reference gene primers within the assay. To quantify the absolute abundance of each unique TCRbeta CDR3 rearrangement, sequence reads were collapsed and filtered. For each sample, productive Simpson clonality was calculated as the square root of Simpson's diversity index across productive rearrangements. TCRdb's version of the immuneACCESS table is confined to in-frame rearrangements and falls short of the full clone set. An unresolved V gene accounts for under half of the shortfall where checked; the remainder is of unknown origin. V, J and clone size were drawn from that table, and D and trimming were deduced from the DNA. The sample records over 200,000 clones, around 88% of which are singletons. The leading ten clones occupy about 8.9% of the sample.

Whole blood was collected in K2EDTA tubes by collaborating institutions according to the institutions' own protocols. For TCRbeta analysis, collaborator samples were shipped as frozen whole blood, as isolated PBMCs, or as DNA extracted from either sample type. The sequence derives from a woman aged 45-59 years with acute or convalescent COVID-19. Sequencing was done on a sample of peripheral blood. The receptor chain draws on TRBV3-1 (or the pseudogene TRBV3-2) and TRBJ2-1; the D gene identity is not certain. Read as DNA, the sequence is TGTGCCAGCAGCCAAGAGTACAACTACAATGAGCAGTTCTTC. Translated, it gives CASSQEYNYNEQFF.